This T cell receptor beta chain appears in the sequencing data of a study of CD8 T cells in ankylosing spondylitis. Study findings and constraints: Ankylosing spondylitis blood appeared to carry a characteristic TCR beta motif of 7 or 8 highly homologous variants. With a CD8+ phenotype, disease-linked clones were relatively rare in peripheral blood.

To note about this clonotype: Its specificity is not known.

Preparation of TCR beta libraries was done by quantitative 5'-RACE with molecular barcodes. TCRdb ran MiXCR on the 5' RACE reads and lists one entry per CDR3 protein. The sample holds some 150,000 distinct CDR3 sequences, around 45% seen once. Germline loops: CDR1 SGHVS, CDR2 FNYEAQ. V dropped 4 bases and J dropped 3 bases, with 4 bases sitting between them. CDR3 length equals 12 residues. The rearrangement uses TRBV7-6 and TRBJ1-5; no clear D gene. The sequenced material came from synovial fluid, either unsorted or a sorted T cell fraction (not recorded which). This sequence was found in a male donor with ankylosing spondylitis. CDR3 sequence (DNA): TGTGCCAGCAGCTACCCCAATCAGCCCCAGCATTTT. Protein sequence: CASSYPNQPQHF.